This TCR beta chain was retrieved from a study of blood T cell repertoires in COVID-19 (dated by TCRdb to 2020 to 2022). About the full investigation: Samples from collaborators originated in the United States, Italy and Spain and spanned both the acute and convalescent phases of COVID-19. The prospective study material was composed of cDNA or gDNA derived from T cells, B-cell-depleted T cells, or PBMCs. Deeply sampled blood TCRbeta repertoires from subjects exposed to, actively infected with, or recovered from COVID-19 were included in the dataset. The repertoires were made available in a free public database intended to serve as a resource for research on the immune response to SARS-CoV-2. The samples were drawn from two sources: the first 160 participants of the ongoing ImmuneRACE study, and 1,000 to 1,500 subjects contributed by 6 global collaborators. The sample metadata nearly always contained a de-identified subject ID, COVID-19 status, age in years and sex. Where available, HLA class I and class II types were taken from metadata supplied by the sample provider and were not determined by assay-based typing.

Sequences MNHNS (CDR1) and SASEGT (CDR2) are obtained from the germline V gene. At the junction V is shortened by 1 base and J by 0 bases, with 7 bases in between. The CDR3 spans 15 residues, from the cysteine through the phenylalanine. The sequence is cut down to CDR3 DNA, 45 bases in frame from base 1. Whole blood was collected in K2EDTA tubes by collaborating institutions according to the institutions' own protocols. For TCRbeta analysis, collaborators shipped samples as frozen whole blood, isolated PBMCs, or DNA extracted from either of those sample types. What the authors observed across the whole study: The amount of clinical and demographic metadata varied by source and participant and was provided uncurated.

TCRbeta CDR3 regions were amplified from genomic DNA using the immunoSEQ Assay, a bias-controlled multiplex PCR. The paper's data handling went like this. Nucleated cell counts per sample were estimated from amplification of reference gene primers within the assay. To quantify the absolute abundance of each unique TCRbeta CDR3 rearrangement, sequence reads were collapsed and filtered. For each sample, productive Simpson clonality was calculated as the square root of Simpson's diversity index over productive rearrangements. Sourced from immuneACCESS, this table was stored by TCRdb with only in-frame sequences that have V and J called. A share of the clones is absent; for the studies checked, an unresolved V gene accounts for under half, and the remainder has no known explanation. Clone size and V and J calls were adopted from that table, with D and trimming inferred from the DNA. In this sample the table shows approximately 190,000 clones, around 80% of which occur a single time. Around 15% of the sample rests with the top ten.

This clone was seen only a few times. Its specific antigen is unknown. Qualities for individual bases were not recorded, and no much larger clone is one base off. The TCR sequence derives from a man aged 30 to 45 with active or convalescent COVID-19. In this chain, TRBV6-1 is recombined with TRBJ1-3, with the D gene uncertain. Sequenced input: peripheral blood. The nucleotides are TGTGCCAGCAGTGAAGAGGAGAGCTCTGGAAACACCATATATTTT. Its protein is CASSEEESSGNTIYF.